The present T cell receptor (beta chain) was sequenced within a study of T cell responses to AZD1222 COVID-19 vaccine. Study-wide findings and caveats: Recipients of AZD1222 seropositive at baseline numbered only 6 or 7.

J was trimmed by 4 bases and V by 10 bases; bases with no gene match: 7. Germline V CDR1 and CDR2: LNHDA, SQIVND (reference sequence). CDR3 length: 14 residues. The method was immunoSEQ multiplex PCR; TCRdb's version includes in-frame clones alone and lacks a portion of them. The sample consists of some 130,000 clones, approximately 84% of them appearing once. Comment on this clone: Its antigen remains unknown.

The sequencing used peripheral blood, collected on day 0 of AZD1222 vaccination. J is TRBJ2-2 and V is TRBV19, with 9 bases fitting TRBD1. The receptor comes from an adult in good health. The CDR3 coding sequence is TGTGCCACCCTGGGACAGGGTTTCACCGGGGAGCTGTTTTTT. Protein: CATLGQGFTGELFF.